Sequencing of this T cell receptor beta chain was carried out in a study of OX40 agonist ivuxolimab in advanced cancers. The overall study: Cancers in dose escalation were hepatocellular, melanoma, renal cell and head and neck. Partial responses were achieved by three patients, one with hepatocellular carcinoma and two with cutaneous melanoma.

Note on this clone: Its specificity is unknown.

The repertoire was sequenced with immunoSEQ multiplex PCR; TCRdb's copy has only in-frame clones and lacks some. Of 60,000 to 80,000 clones in the sample, about 85% are singletons; the top ten hold over 4%. V shed 7 bases, J shed 1 base, and the junction held 8 bases outside the gene matches. Germline V lookup: CDR1 SGHNT, CDR2 YYREEE (reference sequence). This CDR3 has 15 amino acids. Points from the study as a whole: Nonresponders included some who also had low normalized T-cell clonal expansion.

The material sequenced was CD4+ or CD8+ T cells sorted from blood, taken in a trial of the OX40 agonist ivuxolimab. V usage is TRBV5-4 and J usage is TRBJ2-3, with TRBD2 matching over 8 bases. This clonotype was sampled from an adult with an advanced solid tumor such as melanoma, head and neck, liver or kidney cancer. The CDR3 spells CASGERAGGTDTQYF. The CDR3 DNA sequence: TGTGCCAGCGGCGAGAGAGCGGGGGGCACAGATACGCAGTATTTT.